Below, 2 T cell receptor beta chains from the same sample are listed, as sequenced in a study of regulatory T cells in long-lasting Graves disease. Indicated time point: newly diagnosed GD, antithyroid drugs for less than 3 months. The TCR library used RNA extracted from PBMCs. CDR3-region Arm-PCR and iRepertoire HTBI primers produced the TCR beta libraries. TCRdb analysed the multiplex PCR reads with MiXCR anew, one entry per CDR3 protein. The sample lists 600,000 to 650,000 distinct CDR3 sequences, less than 20% occurring once. This sample was also put to use in a study of T cells in Graves' hyperthyroidism and ophthalmopathy.

The sequenced sample was peripheral blood mononuclear cells (PBMCs), obtained at new diagnosis, from a patient treated with antithyroid drugs. These receptors all come from a woman in her thirties with Graves disease.

In this sample, this clonotype turned up many times. The V call is TRBV12-3 or TRBV12-4, the J call TRBJ2-5, with 7 positions matching TRBD2. This CDR3 comprises 13 residues. J gave up 3 bases and V 6 bases, and 4 bases lay outside the gene matches. The CDR3 here is CASSLGGKETQYF. CDR3 nucleotides: TGTGCCAGCAGCCTCGGGGGGAAAGAGACCCAGTACTTC.

Only a few counts were recorded for this clonotype. The junction does not match germline at one end; this may be a read error. The chain uses TRBV12-3 or TRBV12-4 and TRBJ1-2, with D possibly TRBD1 on 6 matching bases. The CDR3 contains 15 residues. The CDR3 DNA is TGTGCCAGCAGGAAGGAGACAGGTACCTTCTATGGCCACACCTTC. Translation: CASRKETGTFYGHTF.